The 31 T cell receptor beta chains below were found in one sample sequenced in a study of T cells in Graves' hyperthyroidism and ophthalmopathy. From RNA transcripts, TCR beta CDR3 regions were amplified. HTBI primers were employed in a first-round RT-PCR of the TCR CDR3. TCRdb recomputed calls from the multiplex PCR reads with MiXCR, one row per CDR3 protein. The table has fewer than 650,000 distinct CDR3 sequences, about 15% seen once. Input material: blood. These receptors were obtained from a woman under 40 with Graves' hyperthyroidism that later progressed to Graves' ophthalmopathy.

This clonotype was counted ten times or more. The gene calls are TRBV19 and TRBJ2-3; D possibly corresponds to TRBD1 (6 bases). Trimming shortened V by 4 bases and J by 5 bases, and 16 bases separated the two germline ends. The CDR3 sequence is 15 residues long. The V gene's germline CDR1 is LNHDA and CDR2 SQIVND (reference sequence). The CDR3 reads CASSTGVSVRDTQYF. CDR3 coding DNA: TGTGCCAGTAGTACAGGGGTTTCGGTGCGAGATACGCAGTATTTT. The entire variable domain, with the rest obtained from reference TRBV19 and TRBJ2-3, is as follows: DGGITQSPKYLFRKEGQNVTLSCEQNLNHDAMYWYRQDPGQGLRLIYYSQIVNDFQKGDIAEGYSVSREKKESFPLTVTSAQKNPTAFYLCASSTGVSVRDTQYFGPGTRLTVL.

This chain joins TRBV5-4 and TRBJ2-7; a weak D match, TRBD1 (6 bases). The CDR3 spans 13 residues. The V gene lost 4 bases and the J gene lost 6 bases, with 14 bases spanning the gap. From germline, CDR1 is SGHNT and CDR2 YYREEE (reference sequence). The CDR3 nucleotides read TGTGCCAGCAGCCCTGGACAGCCAGGCGAGCAGTACTTC. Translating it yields CASSPGQPGEQYF.

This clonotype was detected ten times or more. CDR3 sequence reads: CASSLNPPGSLAYEQYF. The CDR3 DNA follows: TGTGCCAGCAGTTTAAACCCTCCAGGGTCCCTAGCCTACGAGCAGTACTTC. V is TRBV27 and J is TRBJ2-7; a weak D match, TRBD1 (5 bases). The CDR3 runs 17 residues. CDR1 and CDR2 from the germline V gene are MNHEY and SMNVEV (reference sequence). Trimming removed 2 bases from V and 2 bases from J, with 19 bases in between.

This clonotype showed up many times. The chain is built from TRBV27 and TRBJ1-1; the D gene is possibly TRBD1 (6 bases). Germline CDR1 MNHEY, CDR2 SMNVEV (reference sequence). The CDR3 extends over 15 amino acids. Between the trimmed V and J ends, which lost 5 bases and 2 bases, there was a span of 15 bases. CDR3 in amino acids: CASSPLGGPNTEAFF. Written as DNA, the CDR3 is TGTGCCAGCAGTCCACTCGGGGGGCCCAACACTGAAGCTTTCTTT.

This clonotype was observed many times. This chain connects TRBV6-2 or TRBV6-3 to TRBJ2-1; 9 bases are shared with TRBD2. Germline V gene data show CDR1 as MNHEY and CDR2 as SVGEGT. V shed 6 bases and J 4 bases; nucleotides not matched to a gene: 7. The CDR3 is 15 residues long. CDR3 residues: CASRAWREGYNEQFF. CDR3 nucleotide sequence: TGTGCCAGCAGAGCCTGGCGGGAGGGGTACAATGAGCAGTTCTTC.

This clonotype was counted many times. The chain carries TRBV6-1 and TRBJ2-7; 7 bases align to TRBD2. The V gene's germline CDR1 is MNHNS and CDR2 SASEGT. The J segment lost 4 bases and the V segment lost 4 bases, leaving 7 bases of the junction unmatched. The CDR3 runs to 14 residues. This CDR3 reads CASSGGTIIYEQYF. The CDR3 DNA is TGTGCCAGCAGTGGCGGGACTATTATTTACGAGCAGTACTTC.

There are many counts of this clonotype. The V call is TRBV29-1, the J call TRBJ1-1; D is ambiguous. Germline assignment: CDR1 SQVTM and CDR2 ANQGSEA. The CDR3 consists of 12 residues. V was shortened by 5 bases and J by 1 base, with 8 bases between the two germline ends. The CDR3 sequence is CSVLPGNTEAFF. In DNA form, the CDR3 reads TGCAGCGTTTTACCCGGGAACACTGAAGCTTTCTTT.

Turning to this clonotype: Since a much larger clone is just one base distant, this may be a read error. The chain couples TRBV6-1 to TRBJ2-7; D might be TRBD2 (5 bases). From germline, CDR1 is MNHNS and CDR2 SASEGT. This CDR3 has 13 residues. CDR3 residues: CATESGTSYELYF. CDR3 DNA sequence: TGTGCCACTGAAAGCGGAACCTCCTACGAGCTGTACTTC.

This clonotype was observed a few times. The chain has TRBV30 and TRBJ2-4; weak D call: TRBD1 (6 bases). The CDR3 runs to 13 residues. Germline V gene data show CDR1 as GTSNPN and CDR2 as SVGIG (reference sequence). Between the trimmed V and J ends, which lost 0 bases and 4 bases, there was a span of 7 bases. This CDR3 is CAWSVQGKNIQYF. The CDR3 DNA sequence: TGTGCCTGGAGTGTACAGGGAAAAAACATTCAGTACTTC.

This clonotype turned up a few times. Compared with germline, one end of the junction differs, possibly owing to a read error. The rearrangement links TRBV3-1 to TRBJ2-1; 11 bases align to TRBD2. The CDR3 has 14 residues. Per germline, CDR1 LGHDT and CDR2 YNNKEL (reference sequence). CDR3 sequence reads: CAGSRLAGGNEQFF. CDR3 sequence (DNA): TGTGCCGGCAGCCGGCTAGCGGGAGGAAATGAGCAGTTCTTC.

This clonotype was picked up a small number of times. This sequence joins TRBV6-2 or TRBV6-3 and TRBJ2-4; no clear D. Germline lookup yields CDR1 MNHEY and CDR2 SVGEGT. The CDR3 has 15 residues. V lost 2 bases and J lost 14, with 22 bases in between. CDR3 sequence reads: CASSYPTDGTGLKYF. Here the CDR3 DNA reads TGTGCCAGCAGTTACCCGACGGACGGAACGGGTTTAAAGTACTTC.

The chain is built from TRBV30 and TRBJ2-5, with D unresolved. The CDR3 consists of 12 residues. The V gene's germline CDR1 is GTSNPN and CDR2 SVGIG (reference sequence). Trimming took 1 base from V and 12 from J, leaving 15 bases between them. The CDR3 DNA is TGTGCCTGGAGTGAAGGCCCCACATGGGAGTACTTC. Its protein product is CAWSEGPTWEYF.

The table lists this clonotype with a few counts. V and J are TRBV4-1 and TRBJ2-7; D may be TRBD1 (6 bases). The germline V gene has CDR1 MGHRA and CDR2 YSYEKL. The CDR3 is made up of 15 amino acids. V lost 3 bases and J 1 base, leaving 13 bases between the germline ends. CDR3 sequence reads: CASSHNRDPSYEQYF. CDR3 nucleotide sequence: TGCGCCAGCAGCCACAACAGGGACCCGTCCTACGAGCAGTACTTC.

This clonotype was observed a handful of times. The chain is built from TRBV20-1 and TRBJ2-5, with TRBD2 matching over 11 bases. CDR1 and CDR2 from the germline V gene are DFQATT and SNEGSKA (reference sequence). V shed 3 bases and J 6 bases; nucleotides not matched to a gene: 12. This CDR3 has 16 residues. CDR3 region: CSASSGTSGSLKTQYF. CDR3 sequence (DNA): TGCAGTGCTAGTAGTGGTACTAGCGGGAGTCTGAAGACCCAGTACTTC.

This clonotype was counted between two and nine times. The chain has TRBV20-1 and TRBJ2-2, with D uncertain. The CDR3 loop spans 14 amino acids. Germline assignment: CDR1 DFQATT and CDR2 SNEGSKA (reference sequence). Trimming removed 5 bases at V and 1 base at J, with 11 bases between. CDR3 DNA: TGCAGTGCTCCCGGACGGCTGAACACCGGGGAGCTGTTTTTT. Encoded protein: CSAPGRLNTGELFF.

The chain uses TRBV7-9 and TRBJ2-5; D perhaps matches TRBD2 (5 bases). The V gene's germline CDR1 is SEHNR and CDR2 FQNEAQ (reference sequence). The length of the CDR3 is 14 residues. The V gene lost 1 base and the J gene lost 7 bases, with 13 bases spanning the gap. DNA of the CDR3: TGTGCCAGCAGCTTAGAGGGCGAGGGCGGGACCCAGTACTTC. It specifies CASSLEGEGGTQYF.

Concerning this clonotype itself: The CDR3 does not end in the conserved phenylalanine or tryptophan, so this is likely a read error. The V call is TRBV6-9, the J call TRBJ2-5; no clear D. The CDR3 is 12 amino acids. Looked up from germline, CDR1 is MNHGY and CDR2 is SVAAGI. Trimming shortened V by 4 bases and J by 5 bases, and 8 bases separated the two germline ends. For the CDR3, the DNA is TGTGCCAGCAGTTCAACCGGGGAGACCCAGTACCTC. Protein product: CASSSTGETQYL.

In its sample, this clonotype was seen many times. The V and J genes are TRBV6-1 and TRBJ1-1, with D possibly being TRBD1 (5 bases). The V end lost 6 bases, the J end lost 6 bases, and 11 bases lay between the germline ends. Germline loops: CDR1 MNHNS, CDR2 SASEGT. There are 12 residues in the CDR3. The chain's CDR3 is CASSKQGSEAFF. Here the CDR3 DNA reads TGTGCCAGCAGCAAGCAGGGCTCTGAAGCTTTCTTT.

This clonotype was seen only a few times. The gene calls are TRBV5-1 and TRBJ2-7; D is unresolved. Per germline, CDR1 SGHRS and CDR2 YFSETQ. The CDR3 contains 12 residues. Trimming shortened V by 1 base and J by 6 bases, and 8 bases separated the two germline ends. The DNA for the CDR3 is TGCGCCAGCAGCTTGTTAAGTACCGAGCAGTACTTC. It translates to CASSLLSTEQYF.

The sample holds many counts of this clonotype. CDR3 amino acids: CASSFTDTNQPQHF. The CDR3 DNA reads as TGTGCCAGCAGTTTTACGGACACAAATCAGCCCCAGCATTTT. The chain links TRBV12-3 or TRBV12-4 to TRBJ1-5; possibly TRBD1 for D (5 bases). V lost 3 bases to trimming and J lost 4 bases, with 10 bases between them. CDR3 length equals 14 residues.

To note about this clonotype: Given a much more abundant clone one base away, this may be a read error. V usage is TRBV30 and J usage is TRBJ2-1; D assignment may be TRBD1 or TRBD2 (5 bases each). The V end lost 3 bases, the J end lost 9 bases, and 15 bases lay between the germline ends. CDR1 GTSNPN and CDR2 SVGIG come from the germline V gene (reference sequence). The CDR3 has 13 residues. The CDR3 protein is CAWSPGTHSEQFF. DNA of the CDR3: TGTGCCTGGAGCCCCGGGACCCACAGTGAGCAGTTCTTC.

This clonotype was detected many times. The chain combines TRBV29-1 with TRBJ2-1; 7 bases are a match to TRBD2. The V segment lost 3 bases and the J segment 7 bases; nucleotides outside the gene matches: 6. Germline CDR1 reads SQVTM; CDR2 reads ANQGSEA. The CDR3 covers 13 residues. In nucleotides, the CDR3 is TGCAGCGTTGACGGCGGGAGTGTAAATGAGCAGTTCTTC. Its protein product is CSVDGGSVNEQFF.

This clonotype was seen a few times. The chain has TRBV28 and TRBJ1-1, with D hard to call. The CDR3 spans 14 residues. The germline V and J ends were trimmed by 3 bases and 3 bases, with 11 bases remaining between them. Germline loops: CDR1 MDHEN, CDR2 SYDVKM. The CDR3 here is CASSLGGGHTEAFF. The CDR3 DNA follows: TGTGCCAGCAGTTTGGGAGGTGGGCACACTGAAGCTTTCTTT. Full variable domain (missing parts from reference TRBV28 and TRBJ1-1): DVKVTQSSRYLVKRTGEKVFLECVQDMDHENMFWYRQDPGLGLRLIYFSYDVKMKEKGDIPEGYSVSREKKERFSLILESASTNQTSMYLCASSLGGGHTEAFFGQGTRLTVV.

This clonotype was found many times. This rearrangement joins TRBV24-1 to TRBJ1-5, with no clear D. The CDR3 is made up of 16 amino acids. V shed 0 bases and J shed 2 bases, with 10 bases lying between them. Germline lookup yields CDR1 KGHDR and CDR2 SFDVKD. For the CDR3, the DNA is TGTGCCACCAGTGATTTGAAGGCGGGTGGCAATCAGCCCCAGCATTTT. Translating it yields CATSDLKAGGNQPQHF.

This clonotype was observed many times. The CDR3 DNA reads as TGTGCCATCAGTGAGGGGGGGCAGAACACTGAAGCTTTCTTT. Translation: CAISEGGQNTEAFF. The chain joins TRBV10-3 to TRBJ1-1, with a possible D match to TRBD1 (6 bases). Per the germline V gene, CDR1 is ENHRY and CDR2 is SYGVKD. V dropped 2 bases and J dropped 1 base, with 8 bases sitting between them. The length of the CDR3 is 14 residues.

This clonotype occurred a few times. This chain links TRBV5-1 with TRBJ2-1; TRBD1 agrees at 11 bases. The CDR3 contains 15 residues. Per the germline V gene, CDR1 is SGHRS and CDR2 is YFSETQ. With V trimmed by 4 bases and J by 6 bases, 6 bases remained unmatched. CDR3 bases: TGCGCCAGCAGCACAGGACAGGGGGCGGTCAATGAGCAGTTCTTC. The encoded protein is CASSTGQGAVNEQFF.

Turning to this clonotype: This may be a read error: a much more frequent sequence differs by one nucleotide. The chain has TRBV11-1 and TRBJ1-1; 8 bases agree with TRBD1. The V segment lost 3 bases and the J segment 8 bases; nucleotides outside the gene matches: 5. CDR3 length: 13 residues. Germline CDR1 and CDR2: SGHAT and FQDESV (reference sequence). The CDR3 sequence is CASSFGTGMEAFF. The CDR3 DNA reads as TGTGCCAGCAGCTTTGGGACAGGAATGGAAGCTTTCTTT.

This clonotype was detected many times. The CDR3: CAWSGGQGYGYTF. CDR3 sequence (DNA): TGTGCCTGGAGCGGGGGCCAGGGGTATGGCTACACCTTC. The J gene is TRBJ1-2, the V gene TRBV30; the D gene is possibly TRBD1 (6 bases). The CDR3 is made up of 13 amino acids. Between the trimmed V and J ends, which lost 3 bases and 5 bases, there was a span of 13 bases. Germline V gene sequence: CDR1 GTSNPN, CDR2 SVGIG (reference sequence).

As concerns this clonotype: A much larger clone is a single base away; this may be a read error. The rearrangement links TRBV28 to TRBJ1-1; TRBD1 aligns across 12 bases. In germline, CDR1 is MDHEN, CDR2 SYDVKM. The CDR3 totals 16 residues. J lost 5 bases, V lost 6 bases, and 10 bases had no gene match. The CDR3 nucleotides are TGTGCCAGCAGCCAGGGGGGACAGGGGGCAAAAACTGAAGCTTTCTTT. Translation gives CASSQGGQGAKTEAFF.

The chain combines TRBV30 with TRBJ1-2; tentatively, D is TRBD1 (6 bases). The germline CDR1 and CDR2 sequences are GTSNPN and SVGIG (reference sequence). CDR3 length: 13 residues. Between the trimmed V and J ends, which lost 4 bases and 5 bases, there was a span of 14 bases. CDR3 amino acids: CAWTPRGGYGYTF. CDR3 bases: TGTGCCTGGACCCCCAGGGGTGGGTATGGCTACACCTTC. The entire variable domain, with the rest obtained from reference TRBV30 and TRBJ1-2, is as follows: SQTIHQWPATLVQPVGSPLSLECTVEGTSNPNLYWYRQAAGRGLQLLFYSVGIGQISSEVPQNLSASRPQDRQFILSSKKLLLSDSGFYLCAWTPRGGYGYTFGSGTRLTVV.

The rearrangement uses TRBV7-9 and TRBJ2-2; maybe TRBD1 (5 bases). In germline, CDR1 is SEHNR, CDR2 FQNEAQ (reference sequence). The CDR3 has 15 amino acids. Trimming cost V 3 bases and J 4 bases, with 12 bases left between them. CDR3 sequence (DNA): TGTGCCAGCAGCTTGGTGGACACTTTCACCGGGGAGCTGTTTTTT. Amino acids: CASSLVDTFTGELFF.